These 32 T cell receptor beta chains were all obtained from the same sample, sequenced in a study of cytomegalovirus exposure and HLA in healthy donors. Amplification used 60 Vbeta primers and 13 Jbeta primers. Measured with immunoSEQ multiplex PCR; TCRdb has only the in-frame clones, and not every one. This sample has nearly 95,000 clones, with roughly three quarters found just once. The specimen sequenced was PBMCs. The receptors derive from a woman aged 35 to 49 in good health and CMV-seronegative.

The rearrangement uses TRBV9 and TRBJ1-1, with D perhaps matching TRBD1 (5 bases). The V end was cut by 0 bases, the J end by 7 bases, with 13 bases between. This CDR3 is 14 amino acids long. CDR1 SGDLS and CDR2 YYNGEE come from the germline V gene. The CDR3 nucleotides read TGTGCCAGCAGCGTAGATGCAGGGAAGAATGAAGCTTTCTTT. It encodes CASSVDAGKNEAFF.

The J gene is TRBJ1-3, the V gene TRBV4-3, with 9 bases lining up with TRBD1. Losses at the gene ends were 3 bases for V and 3 bases for J; bases not matched to a gene: 12. Germline lookup yields CDR1 LGHNA and CDR2 YSLEER. This CDR3 comprises 18 residues. This chain's CDR3 is CASSQDAQGARGGNTIYF. DNA for the CDR3: TGCGCCAGCAGCCAGGACGCACAGGGGGCGCGTGGTGGAAACACCATATATTTT.

The rearrangement joins TRBV2 to TRBJ2-3, with D perhaps TRBD2 (5 bases). CDR1 is SNHLY, CDR2 FYNNEI, per germline. The CDR3 is 13 amino acids. Trimming removed 4 bases at V and 1 base at J, with 6 bases between. CDR3 nucleotide sequence: TGTGCCAGCAGTGCCGGGGGCACAGATACGCAGTATTTT. As protein: CASSAGGTDTQYF.

CDR3 region: CASSSETGKNTGELFF. The CDR3 bases are TGTGCCAGCAGCTCCGAGACAGGGAAGAACACCGGGGAGCTGTTTTTT. The chain combines TRBV7-2 with TRBJ2-2; 7 nucleotides line up with TRBD1. CDR1 SGHTA and CDR2 FQGNSA come from the germline V gene. The V segment lost 4 bases and the J segment 1 base; nucleotides outside the gene matches: 6. CDR3 length: 16 residues.

The chain combines TRBV6-6 with TRBJ1-2; 8 nucleotides line up with TRBD1. The CDR3 is made up of 15 amino acids. V was clipped by 1 base and J by 7 bases; unmatched bases: 8. Per the germline V gene, CDR1 is MNHNY and CDR2 is SVGAGI (reference sequence). The CDR3 DNA reads TGTGCCAGCAGTTACTTTACAGGGGGGACCAGTGGCTACACCTTC. Amino acids: CASSYFTGGTSGYTF.

This CDR3 reads CASSPGGQSSYEQYF. CDR3 nucleotides: TGTGCCAGCAGCCCGGGCGGACAGAGCTCCTACGAGCAGTACTTC. The chain employs TRBV5-4 and TRBJ2-7; D is perhaps TRBD1 (6 bases). The germline V gene encodes CDR1 SGHNT and CDR2 YYREEE (reference sequence). The germline V and J ends were trimmed by 4 bases and 0 bases, with 14 bases remaining between them. This CDR3 comprises 15 residues.

This sequence joins TRBV6-1 and TRBJ2-5, with TRBD2 matching over 7 bases. CDR3 length equals 13 residues. CDR1 and CDR2 (germline): MNHNS, SASEGT. The trim removed 6 bases at V and 5 bases at J, leaving 6 bases unmatched. The CDR3 nucleotides read TGTGCCAGCAGCGGGACTACCCGGGAGACCCAGTACTTC. Translation: CASSGTTRETQYF.

This clone was observed a single time. The V and J genes are TRBV30 and TRBJ2-7, with a possible D match to TRBD1 (6 bases). V lost 1 base to trimming and J lost 8 bases, with 15 bases between them. The CDR3 is 13 amino acids. Germline assignment: CDR1 GTSNPN and CDR2 SVGIG (reference sequence). CDR3 loop: CAWSDRVVVQQYF. In DNA form, the CDR3 reads TGTGCCTGGAGTGACAGGGTAGTTGTTCAGCAGTACTTC.

The J gene is TRBJ1-2, the V gene TRBV28, with 7 bases that match TRBD1. V dropped 7 bases and J dropped 3; count of bases not matched to a gene: 8. The V gene's germline CDR1 is MDHEN and CDR2 SYDVKM. The CDR3 covers 14 residues. The CDR3 DNA is TGTGCCAGCACCTCCCCCGGACAGGACTATGGCTACACCTTC. This codes for CASTSPGQDYGYTF.

The CDR3: CASSNGGLNTEAFF. The CDR3 DNA follows: TGTGCCAGCTCTAACGGAGGGCTGAACACTGAAGCTTTCTTT. The rearrangement uses TRBV28 and TRBJ1-1, with D unresolved. CDR1 is MDHEN and CDR2 is SYDVKM in the germline V gene. CDR3 length equals 14 residues. Trimming took 8 bases from V and 0 from J, leaving 13 bases between them.

This clone was recorded a few times. This chain joins TRBV6-5 and TRBJ1-2; 8 nucleotides line up with TRBD1. The germline V gene has CDR1 MNHEY and CDR2 SVGAGI. This CDR3 region has 14 residues. V trimming: 6 bases; J trimming: 8 bases; junction bases outside the gene matches: 11. Written as DNA, the CDR3 is TGTGCCAGCAGCCTTGTCCAGGGGGCCGGGGGCTACACCTTC. Translation gives CASSLVQGAGGYTF.

This clone was seen more than once but under ten times. The genes are TRBV6-5 and TRBJ2-7; perhaps TRBD2 as D (6 bases). The V gene's germline CDR1 is MNHEY and CDR2 SVGAGI. This CDR3 contains 14 residues. V lost 6 bases and J lost 7, with 19 bases in between. This CDR3 reads CASSSGTGVREQYF. CDR3 DNA sequence: TGTGCCAGCAGCTCCGGGACTGGCGTAAGGGAGCAGTACTTC.

V and J are TRBV5-1 and TRBJ2-1; 7 bases fit TRBD1. Germline V lookup: CDR1 SGHRS, CDR2 YFSETQ. The CDR3 runs 12 residues. Germline trimming cut 7 bases from V and 14 bases from J; bases unmatched to any gene: 12. The CDR3 spells CASRDEGDSKFF. In DNA, the CDR3 is TGCGCCAGCCGCGATGAGGGGGACAGTAAGTTCTTC.

The chain employs TRBV7-2 and TRBJ2-7; 14 nucleotides agree with TRBD2. The CDR3 spans 16 residues. Germline CDR1 is SGHTA and CDR2 is FQGNSA. After removal of 1 base from V and 4 bases from J, the junction contained 3 bases not matched to a gene. The CDR3 DNA reads TGTGCCAGCAGCTTAGACGGACTAGCGGGGGGATACGAGCAGTACTTC. This sequence encodes CASSLDGLAGGYEQYF.

The genes are TRBV4-3 and TRBJ2-7; D is unclear. The V and J ends lost 0 bases and 9 bases respectively, with 12 bases between them. This CDR3 spans 13 amino acids. The germline V gene encodes CDR1 LGHNA and CDR2 YSLEER. CDR3 region: CASSQDLFLWQYF. In DNA, the CDR3 is TGCGCCAGCAGCCAAGATCTATTTCTATGGCAGTACTTC.

V and J are TRBV6-6 and TRBJ1-1; 7 bases are a match to TRBD1. With V trimmed by 0 bases and J by 0 bases, 4 bases remained unmatched. There are 16 residues in the CDR3. Germline V gene lookup returns CDR1 MNHNY and CDR2 SVGAGI (reference sequence). The CDR3 DNA reads TGTGCCAGCAGTTACTCAACAGGGGCGATGAACACTGAAGCTTTCTTT. Protein sequence: CASSYSTGAMNTEAFF.

The V gene is TRBV5-1, the J gene TRBJ1-5; D is perhaps TRBD1 (5 bases). Germline V gives CDR1 SGHRS, CDR2 YFSETQ. The ends were cut back, 4 bases at V and 3 bases at J, with 11 bases in the middle. This CDR3 contains 14 residues. The CDR3: CASSPGLSNQPQHF. The CDR3 DNA reads TGCGCCAGCAGCCCGGGACTGTCCAATCAGCCCCAGCATTTT. The entire variable domain, with the rest obtained from reference TRBV5-1 and TRBJ1-5, is as follows: KAGVTQTPRYLIKTRGQQVTLSCSPISGHRSVSWYQQTPGQGLQFLFEYFSETQRNKGNFPGRFSGRQFSNSRSEMNVSTLELGDSALYLCASSPGLSNQPQHFGDGTRLSIL.

The chain has TRBV9 and TRBJ2-5; TRBD1 matches at 8 bases. Losses at the gene ends were 0 bases for V and 5 bases for J; bases not matched to a gene: 6. There are 15 residues in the CDR3. CDR1 and CDR2 from the germline V gene are SGDLS and YYNGEE. The CDR3 here is CASSVEGTGGETQYF. CDR3 nucleotides: TGTGCCAGCAGCGTAGAAGGTACAGGGGGGGAGACCCAGTACTTC.

This clone was detected only once. V gene TRBV30 combines with J gene TRBJ1-4; D gene unclear. Trimming left V 2 bases short and J 4 bases short, with 8 bases between. CDR3 length: 13 amino acids. The V gene's germline CDR1 is GTSNPN and CDR2 SVGIG (reference sequence). The CDR3 nucleotides read TGTGCCTGGAGTCGTCAGGTTAATGAAAAACTGTTTTTT. Translating it yields CAWSRQVNEKLFF.

This chain connects TRBV6-5 to TRBJ2-7; D may be TRBD1 (6 bases). This CDR3 comprises 12 residues. Germline V gene lookup returns CDR1 MNHEY and CDR2 SVGAGI. V lost 4 bases and J 7 bases, leaving 11 bases between the germline ends. CDR3 nucleotide sequence: TGTGCCAGCAGTTCGGCAACAGGGGAGCAGTACTTC. It specifies CASSSATGEQYF.

The V and J genes are TRBV5-5 and TRBJ2-7; no reliable D call. The germline V and J ends were trimmed by 1 base and 2 bases, with 13 bases remaining between them. The CDR3 length is 15 residues. Germline loops: CDR1 SGHKS, CDR2 YYEKEE (reference sequence). The CDR3 coding sequence is TGTGCCAGCAGCTTGACTGGCCGGAGCGCCTACGAGCAGTACTTC. Translating it yields CASSLTGRSAYEQYF.

This chain joins TRBV7-6 and TRBJ1-6; weak D call: TRBD1 (5 bases). The V gene lost 8 bases and the J gene lost 6 bases, with 26 bases spanning the gap. The CDR3 totals 18 residues. Germline CDR1 is SGHVS and CDR2 is FNYEAQ. CDR3 nucleotide sequence: TGTGCCAGCGTCCCCCCCTCGTTGGGGCCTGGTCCTAATTCACCCCTCCACTTT. Residues: CASVPPSLGPGPNSPLHF.

The chain combines TRBV7-2 with TRBJ1-2, with unresolved D. Per the germline V gene, CDR1 is SGHTA and CDR2 is FQGNSA. The CDR3 loop spans 14 amino acids. The V end was cut by 0 bases, the J end by 3 bases, with 8 bases between. CDR3 in amino acids: CASSLARGDYGYTF. In DNA form, the CDR3 reads TGTGCCAGCAGCTTAGCGCGCGGAGACTATGGCTACACCTTC.

The chain links TRBV5-1 to TRBJ2-7; 7 bases line up with TRBD1. This CDR3 is 14 amino acids long. Trimming removed 3 bases from V and 3 bases from J; junction bases left unmatched: 6. Germline V CDR1 and CDR2: SGHRS, YFSETQ. CDR3 coding DNA: TGCGCCAGCAGCTCGACAGGGCATTTCTACGAGCAGTACTTC. Translated: CASSSTGHFYEQYF. The full variable domain, in which reference TRBV5-1 and TRBJ2-7 provide the parts outside the CDR3, is KAGVTQTPRYLIKTRGQQVTLSCSPISGHRSVSWYQQTPGQGLQFLFEYFSETQRNKGNFPGRFSGRQFSNSRSEMNVSTLELGDSALYLCASSSTGHFYEQYFGPGTRLTVT.

On this clone itself: A junction boundary mismatches the germline segment, possibly from a read error. This rearrangement joins TRBV9 to TRBJ1-6, with TRBD1 as a possible D gene (6 bases). Germline CDR1 is SGDLS and CDR2 is YYNGEE. The CDR3 length is 15 residues. The CDR3 DNA sequence: TGTGCCAGCAGCGGGGTGACAGGTTTTAATTCACCCCTCAACTTT. Protein product: CASSGVTGFNSPLNF.

V gene TRBV25-1 combines with J gene TRBJ2-5, with no clear D. Trimming shortened V by 5 bases and J by 8 bases, and 12 bases separated the two germline ends. The CDR3 length is 12 residues. Looked up from germline, CDR1 is MGHDK and CDR2 is SYGVNS. The CDR3 bases are TGTGCCAGCAGTCTCCTCTATCTCACCCAGTACTTC. Amino acids: CASSLLYLTQYF.

This chain connects TRBV7-6 to TRBJ1-4, with D tentatively TRBD1 (5 bases). The ends were cut back, 1 base at V and 3 bases at J, with 9 bases in the middle. The CDR3 loop spans 15 amino acids. The germline gives CDR1 SGHVS, CDR2 FNYEAQ. CDR3 sequence reads: CASSLEWTPNEKLFF. DNA for the CDR3: TGTGCCAGCAGCTTAGAATGGACACCTAATGAAAAACTGTTTTTT. The whole variable domain, filled in from reference TRBV7-6 and TRBJ1-4, reads GAGVSQSPRYKVTKRGQDVALRCDPISGHVSLYWYRQALGQGPEFLTYFNYEAQQDKSGLPNDRFSAERPEGSISTLTIQRTEQRDSAMYRCASSLEWTPNEKLFFGSGTQLSVL.

The chain combines TRBV30 with TRBJ2-3; TRBD2 matches at 10 bases. Germline CDR1 and CDR2: GTSNPN and SVGIG (reference sequence). There are 15 residues in the CDR3. V shed 0 bases and J 3 bases; nucleotides not matched to a gene: 3. The CDR3 bases are TGTGCCTGGAGTGTACTAGCGGGGAGAACAGATACGCAGTATTTT. The encoded protein is CAWSVLAGRTDTQYF.

The chain joins TRBV10-3 to TRBJ2-1; D call uncertain. V was trimmed by 5 bases and J by 7 bases, leaving 6 bases between them. The CDR3 extends over 11 amino acids. Germline V gives CDR1 ENHRY, CDR2 SYGVKD. The DNA for the CDR3 is TGTGCCATCAGTTCCAATAATGAGCAGTTCTTC. This gives the protein CAISSNNEQFF.

The chain is built from TRBV28 and TRBJ1-5; TRBD1 matches 10 bases. The CDR3 is 15 amino acids. V dropped 3 bases and J dropped 6; count of bases not matched to a gene: 5. The germline V gene has CDR1 MDHEN and CDR2 SYDVKM. The CDR3 protein is CASSFPGTGVQPQHF. In DNA form, the CDR3 reads TGTGCCAGCAGTTTCCCCGGGACAGGGGTTCAGCCCCAGCATTTT.

The chain is built from TRBV5-1 and TRBJ1-3, with TRBD1 matching 11 bases. V shed 1 base, J shed 4 bases, and the junction held 4 bases outside the gene matches. CDR1 SGHRS and CDR2 YFSETQ come from the germline V gene. CDR3 size: 16 residues. Here the CDR3 DNA reads TGCGCCAGCAGCTTGACAGGACAGGGGGCGGGAAACACCATATATTTT. It specifies CASSLTGQGAGNTIYF.

This chain connects TRBV5-1 to TRBJ2-7, with D possibly matching TRBD1 (5 bases). Between the trimmed V and J ends, which lost 5 bases and 2 bases, there was a span of 14 bases. Per germline, CDR1 SGHRS and CDR2 YFSETQ. The CDR3 totals 14 residues. The CDR3 nucleotides are TGCGCCAGCAGGTACTCGACAGATACCTACGAGCAGTACTTC. It encodes CASRYSTDTYEQYF.